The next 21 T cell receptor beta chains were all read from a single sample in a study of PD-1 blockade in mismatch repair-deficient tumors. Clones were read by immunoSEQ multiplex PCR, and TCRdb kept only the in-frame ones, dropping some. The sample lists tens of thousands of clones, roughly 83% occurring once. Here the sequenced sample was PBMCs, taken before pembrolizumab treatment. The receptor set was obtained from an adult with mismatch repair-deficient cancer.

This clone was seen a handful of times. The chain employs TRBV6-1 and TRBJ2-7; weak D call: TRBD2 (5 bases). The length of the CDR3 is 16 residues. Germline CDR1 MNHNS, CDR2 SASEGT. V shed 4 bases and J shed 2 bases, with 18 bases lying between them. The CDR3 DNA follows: TGTGCCAGCAGTGCCTCTTGGGGAAGCGGAGCCTACGAGCAGTACTTC. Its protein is CASSASWGSGAYEQYF.

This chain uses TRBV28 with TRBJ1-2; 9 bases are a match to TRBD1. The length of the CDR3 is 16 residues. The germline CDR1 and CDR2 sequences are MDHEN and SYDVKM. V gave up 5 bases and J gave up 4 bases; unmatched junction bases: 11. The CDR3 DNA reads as TGTGCCAGCAGTGGGCCGGGACAGGGAATTTTCTATGGCTACACCTTC. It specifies CASSGPGQGIFYGYTF.

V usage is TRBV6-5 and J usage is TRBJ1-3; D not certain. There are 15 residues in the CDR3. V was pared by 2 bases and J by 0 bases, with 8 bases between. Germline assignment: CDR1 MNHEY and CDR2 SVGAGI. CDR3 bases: TGTGCCAGCAGTTACGCCGGGGACTCTGGAAACACCATATATTTT. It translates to CASSYAGDSGNTIYF.

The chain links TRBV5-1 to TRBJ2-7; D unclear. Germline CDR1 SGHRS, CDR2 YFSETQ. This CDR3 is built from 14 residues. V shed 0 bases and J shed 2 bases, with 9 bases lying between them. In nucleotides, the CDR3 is TGCGCCAGCAGCTTGGTTGAGCCTCCCTACGAGCAGTACTTC. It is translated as CASSLVEPPYEQYF.

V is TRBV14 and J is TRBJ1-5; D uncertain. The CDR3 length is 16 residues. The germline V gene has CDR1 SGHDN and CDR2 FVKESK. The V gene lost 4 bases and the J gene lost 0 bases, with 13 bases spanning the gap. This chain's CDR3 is CASSPRRGNSNQPQHF. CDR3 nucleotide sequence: TGTGCCAGCAGCCCCCGACGCGGAAATAGCAATCAGCCCCAGCATTTT. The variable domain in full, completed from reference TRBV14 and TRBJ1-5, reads EAGVTQFPSHSVIEKGQTVTLRCDPISGHDNLYWYRRVMGKEIKFLLHFVKESKQDESGMPNNRFLAERTGGTYSTLKVQPAELEDSGVYFCASSPRRGNSNQPQHFGDGTRLSIL.

The chain's CDR3 is CASSFGPRILQYF. The CDR3 nucleotides are TGTGCCAGCAGCTTTGGGCCTCGTATTCTGCAGTACTTC. The V gene is TRBV7-9, the J gene TRBJ2-7; no clear D gene. The ends were cut back, 3 bases at V and 9 bases at J, with 15 bases in the middle. This CDR3 is built from 13 residues. CDR1 SEHNR and CDR2 FQNEAQ come from the germline V gene (reference sequence).

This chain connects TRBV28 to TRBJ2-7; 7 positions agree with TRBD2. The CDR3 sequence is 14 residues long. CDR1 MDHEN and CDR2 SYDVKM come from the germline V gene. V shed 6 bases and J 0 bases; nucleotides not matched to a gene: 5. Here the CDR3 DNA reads TGTGCCAGCAGGACCAGGGACTACTCCTACGAGCAGTACTTC. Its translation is CASRTRDYSYEQYF.

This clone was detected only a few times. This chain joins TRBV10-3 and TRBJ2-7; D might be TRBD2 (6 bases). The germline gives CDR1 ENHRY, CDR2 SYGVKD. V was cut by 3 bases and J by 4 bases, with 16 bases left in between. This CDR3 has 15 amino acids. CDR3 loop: CAISDLSEGVYEQYF. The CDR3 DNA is TGTGCCATCAGTGACCTTTCGGAGGGCGTATACGAGCAGTACTTC.

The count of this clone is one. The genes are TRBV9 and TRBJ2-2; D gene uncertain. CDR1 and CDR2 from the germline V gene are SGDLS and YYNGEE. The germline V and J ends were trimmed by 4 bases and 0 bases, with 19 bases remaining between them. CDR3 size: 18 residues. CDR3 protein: CASSLSTTTNANTGELFF. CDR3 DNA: TGTGCCAGCAGCCTTAGCACCACCACCAACGCGAACACCGGGGAGCTGTTTTTT. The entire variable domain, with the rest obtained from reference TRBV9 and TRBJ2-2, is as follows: DSGVTQTPKHLITATGQRVTLRCSPRSGDLSVYWYQQSLDQGLQFLIQYYNGEERAKGNILERFSAQQFPDLHSELNLSSLELGDSALYFCASSLSTTTNANTGELFFGEGSRLTVL.

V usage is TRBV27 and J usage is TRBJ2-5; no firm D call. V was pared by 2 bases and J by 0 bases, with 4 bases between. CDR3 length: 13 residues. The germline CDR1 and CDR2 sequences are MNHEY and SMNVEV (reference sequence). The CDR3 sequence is CASSLVDQETQYF. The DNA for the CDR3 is TGTGCCAGCAGTTTAGTAGACCAAGAGACCCAGTACTTC.

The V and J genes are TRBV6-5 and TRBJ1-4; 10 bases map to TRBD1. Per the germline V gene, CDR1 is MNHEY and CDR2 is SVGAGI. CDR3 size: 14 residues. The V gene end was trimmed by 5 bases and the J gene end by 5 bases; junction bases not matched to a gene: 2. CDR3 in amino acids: CASSMGQGNEKLFF. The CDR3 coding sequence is TGTGCCAGCAGTATGGGACAGGGGAATGAAAAACTGTTTTTT.

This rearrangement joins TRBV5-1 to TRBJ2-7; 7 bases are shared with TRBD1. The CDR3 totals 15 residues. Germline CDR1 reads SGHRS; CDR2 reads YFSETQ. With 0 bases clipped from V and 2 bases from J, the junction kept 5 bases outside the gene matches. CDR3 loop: CASSLGTGPAYEQYF. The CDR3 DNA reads TGCGCCAGCAGCTTGGGGACAGGTCCCGCCTACGAGCAGTACTTC.

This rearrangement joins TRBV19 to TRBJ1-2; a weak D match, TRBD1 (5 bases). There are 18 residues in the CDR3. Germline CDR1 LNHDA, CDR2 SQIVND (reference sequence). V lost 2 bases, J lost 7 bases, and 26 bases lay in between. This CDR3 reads CASSINRIGGLLKPGYTF. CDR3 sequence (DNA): TGTGCCAGTAGTATAAATAGGATCGGGGGATTGCTTAAACCTGGCTACACCTTC.

CDR3 sequence reads: CASSGSGTVYEQYF. The CDR3 coding sequence is TGTGCCAGCAGCGGGTCCGGGACAGTCTACGAGCAGTACTTC. V and J are TRBV6-1 and TRBJ2-7, with 7 bases that match TRBD1. Per the germline V gene, CDR1 is MNHNS and CDR2 is SASEGT. The CDR3 length is 14 residues. J gave up 3 bases and V 6 bases, and 8 bases lay outside the gene matches.

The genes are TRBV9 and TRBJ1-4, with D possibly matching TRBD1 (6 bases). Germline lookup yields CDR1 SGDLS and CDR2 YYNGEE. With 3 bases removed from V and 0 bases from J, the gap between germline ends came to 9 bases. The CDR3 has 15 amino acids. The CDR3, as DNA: TGTGCCAGCAGCGAGCGGACAGCAACTAATGAAAAACTGTTTTTT. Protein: CASSERTATNEKLFF. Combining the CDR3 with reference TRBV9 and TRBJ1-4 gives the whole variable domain DSGVTQTPKHLITATGQRVTLRCSPRSGDLSVYWYQQSLDQGLQFLIQYYNGEERAKGNILERFSAQQFPDLHSELNLSSLELGDSALYFCASSERTATNEKLFFGSGTQLSVL.

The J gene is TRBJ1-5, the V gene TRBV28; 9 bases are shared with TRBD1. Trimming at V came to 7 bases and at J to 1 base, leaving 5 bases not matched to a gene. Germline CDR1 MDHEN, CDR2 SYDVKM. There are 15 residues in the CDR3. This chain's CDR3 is CASTHRGLSNQPQHF. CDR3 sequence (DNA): TGTGCCAGCACCCACAGGGGGCTCAGCAATCAGCCCCAGCATTTT.

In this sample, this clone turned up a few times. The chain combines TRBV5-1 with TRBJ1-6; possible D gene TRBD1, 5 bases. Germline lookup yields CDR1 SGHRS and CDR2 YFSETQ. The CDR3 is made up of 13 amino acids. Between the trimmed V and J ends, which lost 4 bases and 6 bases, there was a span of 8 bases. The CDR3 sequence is CASSPDSNSPLHF. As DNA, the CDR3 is TGCGCCAGCAGCCCTGACAGTAATTCACCCCTCCACTTT.

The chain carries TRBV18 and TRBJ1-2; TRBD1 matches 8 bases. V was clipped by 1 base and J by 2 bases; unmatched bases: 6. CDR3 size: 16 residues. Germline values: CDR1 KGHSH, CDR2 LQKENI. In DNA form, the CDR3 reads TGTGCCAGCTCACCACGTGCCCAGGGGGCAAACTATGGCTACACCTTC. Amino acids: CASSPRAQGANYGYTF.

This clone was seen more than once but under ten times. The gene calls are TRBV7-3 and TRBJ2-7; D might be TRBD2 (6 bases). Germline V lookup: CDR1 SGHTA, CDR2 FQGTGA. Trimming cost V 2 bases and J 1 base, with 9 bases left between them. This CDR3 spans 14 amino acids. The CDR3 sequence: CASSLGGWSYEQYF. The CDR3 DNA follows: TGTGCCAGCAGCTTAGGGGGGTGGTCCTACGAGCAGTACTTC.

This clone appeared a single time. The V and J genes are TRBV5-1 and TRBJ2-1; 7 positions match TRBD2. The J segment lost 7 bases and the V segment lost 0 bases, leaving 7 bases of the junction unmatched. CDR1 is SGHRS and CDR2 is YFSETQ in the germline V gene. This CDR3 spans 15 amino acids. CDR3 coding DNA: TGCGCCAGCAGCTTGGCTGCGGGAGTAGAGAATGAGCAGTTCTTC. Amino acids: CASSLAAGVENEQFF.

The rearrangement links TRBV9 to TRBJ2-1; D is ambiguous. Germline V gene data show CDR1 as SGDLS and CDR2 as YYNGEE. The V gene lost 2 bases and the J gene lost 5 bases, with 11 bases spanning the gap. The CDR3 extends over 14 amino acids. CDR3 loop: CASSVIDSNNEQFF. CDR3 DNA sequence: TGTGCCAGCAGCGTCATTGACTCTAACAATGAGCAGTTCTTC.